The 11 T cell receptor beta chains given below trace back to one sample, sequenced in a study of cytomegalovirus exposure and HLA in healthy donors. Primers: 60 Vbeta forward and 13 Jbeta reverse. Sequencing was performed with immunoSEQ multiplex PCR; in TCRdb, only in-frame clones are kept and a portion is missing. The sample holds about 88,000 clones, 75% to 90% seen once. Sequenced sample: PBMCs. The receptors derive from a man younger than 35 in good health and CMV-seronegative.

This clone was seen only once. The DNA of the CDR3 is TGTGCCAGCAGTGAGCCCAAAGCGGGGCGTGAGACCCAGTACTTC. Its protein product is CASSEPKAGRETQYF. The chain couples TRBV2 to TRBJ2-5; 7 bases agree with TRBD2. CDR3 length: 15 residues. The J segment lost 5 bases and the V segment lost 3 bases, leaving 9 bases of the junction unmatched. Germline V gives CDR1 SNHLY, CDR2 FYNNEI.

The V call is TRBV6-6, the J call TRBJ2-6; 7 positions match TRBD1. Germline-derived CDR1 and CDR2 are MNHNY and SVGAGI (reference sequence). The V gene end was trimmed by 6 bases and the J gene end by 4 bases; junction bases not matched to a gene: 3. The length of the CDR3 is 14 residues. CDR3 sequence (DNA): TGTGCCAGCAGCCCGACAGGGGGGGCCAACGTCCTGACTTTC. Translating it yields CASSPTGGANVLTF.

V gene TRBV9 combines with J gene TRBJ2-1, with a weak D call TRBD1 (6 bases). This CDR3 region has 15 residues. With 0 bases removed from V and 0 bases from J, the gap between germline ends came to 7 bases. Germline values: CDR1 SGDLS, CDR2 YYNGEE. The CDR3 loop is CASSVEGGSYNEQFF. The CDR3 nucleotides are TGTGCCAGCAGCGTAGAAGGGGGCTCCTACAATGAGCAGTTCTTC.

Points on this clone: One end of the junction fails to match germline, which may point to a read error. The chain recombines TRBV7-9 with TRBJ2-4; 11 positions match TRBD2. The CDR3 extends over 15 amino acids. CDR1 SEHNR and CDR2 FQNEAQ come from the germline V gene (reference sequence). As DNA, the CDR3 is TGTTCCAGCAGCCCAGGGACTAGCGGAAAAAACATTCAGTACTTC. Protein sequence: CSSSPGTSGKNIQYF.

This chain joins TRBV4-2 and TRBJ2-1; D not certain. Trimming left V 1 base short and J 3 bases short, with 13 bases between. This CDR3 spans 16 amino acids. Germline V gene sequence: CDR1 LGHNA, CDR2 YNFKEQ. The CDR3 nucleotides are TGTGCCAGCAGCCAAGCGTTTCCAGGCATCTACAATGAGCAGTTCTTC. It translates to CASSQAFPGIYNEQFF.

V and J are TRBV27 and TRBJ1-2; TRBD1 is a possible D gene (5 bases). Germline V gene lookup returns CDR1 MNHEY and CDR2 SMNVEV (reference sequence). The CDR3 has 15 residues. The V gene lost 5 bases and the J gene lost 0 bases, with 13 bases spanning the gap. CDR3 sequence (DNA): TGTGCCAGCAGTCCCAGACAGATAACTAACTATGGCTACACCTTC. It specifies CASSPRQITNYGYTF.

The chain links TRBV7-3 to TRBJ2-4; 9 bases map to TRBD1. The CDR3 extends over 14 amino acids. Germline lookup yields CDR1 SGHTA and CDR2 FQGTGA. V dropped 3 bases and J dropped 8; count of bases not matched to a gene: 5. CDR3 sequence reads: CASSFGTGSDIQYF. CDR3 in DNA: TGTGCCAGCAGCTTCGGGACAGGGAGTGACATTCAGTACTTC.

The chain is built from TRBV6-6 and TRBJ2-3; 8 positions agree with TRBD2. Germline loops: CDR1 MNHNY, CDR2 SVGAGI (reference sequence). The V and J ends lost 0 bases and 2 bases, in that order; junction bases with no gene match: 4. The CDR3 loop spans 16 amino acids. CDR3 residues: CASSYSSGGPTDTQYF. CDR3 nucleotides: TGTGCCAGCAGTTACTCGTCGGGAGGGCCCACAGATACGCAGTATTTT.

V is TRBV19 and J is TRBJ2-3; TRBD2 agrees at 7 bases. CDR3 size: 15 residues. V lost 3 bases, J lost 0 bases, and 3 bases stayed unmatched. Germline loops: CDR1 LNHDA, CDR2 SQIVND (reference sequence). The CDR3 sequence is CASSMLAASTDTQYF. CDR3 DNA: TGTGCCAGTAGTATGCTAGCGGCGAGCACAGATACGCAGTATTTT.

The chain combines TRBV7-6 with TRBJ2-2, with 9 nucleotides matching TRBD1. CDR1 SGHVS and CDR2 FNYEAQ come from the germline V gene. The CDR3 covers 16 residues. V was clipped by 5 bases and J by 5 bases; unmatched bases: 9. CDR3 nucleotides: TGTGCCAGCAGCCGGTCGGGGACAGGGCTTACCGGGGAGCTGTTTTTT. Translating it yields CASSRSGTGLTGELFF.

The DNA for the CDR3 is TGTGCTAGTGGGTACGGGACAGGCCCCTACAATGAGCAGTTCTTC. Translated: CASGYGTGPYNEQFF. The genes are TRBV12-5 and TRBJ2-1, with 8 bases matching TRBD1. The CDR3 extends over 15 amino acids. Germline CDR1 reads LGHNT; CDR2 reads FRNRAP. J was trimmed by 2 bases and V by 6 bases; bases with no gene match: 6.